This T cell receptor beta chain was found in a study of T-cell memory formation after mild COVID-19. Study-level points and caveats: Day 15 to 85 contractors were CD4/CD8 balanced; later expanders leaned CD4+.

This clonotype has a handful of counts. Its antigen is not known. One entry per CDR3 protein results from TCRdb running MiXCR on the 5' RACE reads. The sample comprises 550,000 to 600,000 distinct CDR3 sequences, around 16% of which are singletons, and about 8.1% rests with the top ten. CDR3 length equals 14 residues. Germline CDR1 ENHRY, CDR2 SYGVKD. The junction had 5 bases not matched to a gene; V was cut back by 5 bases and J by 2 bases. The chain recombines TRBV10-3 with TRBJ1-2, with 7 bases identical to TRBD1. Sequencing used PBMCs or a T cell subset sorted from them (not recorded which). The sequence derives from an adult woman who had mild COVID-19 (a few samples of this study predate the infection). Cell type and time point are not known. CDR3 protein: CAISSDRANYGYTF. DNA for the CDR3: TGTGCCATCAGTTCAGACAGGGCCAACTATGGCTACACCTTC.